Listed below are T cell receptor beta chains from one sample, sequenced in a study of OX40 agonist ivuxolimab in advanced cancers. Method: immunoSEQ multiplex PCR; TCRdb's copy keeps in-frame clones and lacks some. The repertoire holds over 65,000 clones, with 84% as singletons. This material consisted of CD4+ or CD8+ T cells sorted from blood, taken in a trial of the OX40 agonist ivuxolimab. The receptor source for this set is an adult with an advanced solid tumor such as melanoma, head and neck, liver or kidney cancer. The CDR3 runs from the conserved cysteine through the conserved F or W. Each record gives: V gene, J gene, clone size, D gene, CDR3 protein, CDR3 DNA. D genes are given only for firm matches. The size entry is marked missing in some rows and otherwise reads once, few, many or a size class.

>TRBV2|TRBJ1-1|-|-
CASDGGGTEAFF
TGTGCCAGTGATGGAGGAGGCACTGAAGCTTTCTTT
>TRBV30|TRBJ1-1|few|-
CAWRGSTEAFF
TGTGCCTGGAGAGGCAGTACTGAAGCTTTCTTT
>TRBV6-1|TRBJ1-5|-|-
CASSEGRNQPQHF
TGTGCCAGCAGTGAGGGGAGGAATCAGCCCCAGCATTTT
>TRBV6-6|TRBJ1-1|-|-
CASTQAGGAEAFF
TGTGCCAGCACACAGGCGGGGGGCGCTGAAGCTTTCTTT
>TRBV5-1|TRBJ1-1|-|-
CASSSLGGTEAFF
TGCGCCAGCAGCTCCTTAGGGGGGACTGAAGCTTTCTTT
>TRBV18|TRBJ1-2|-|-
CASEPRTRYGYTF
TGTGCCAGCGAACCTCGGACACGGTATGGCTACACCTTC
>TRBV7-2|TRBJ1-5|-|TRBD1
CASSPGTGRNQPQHF
TGTGCCAGCAGCCCCGGGACAGGGCGAAATCAGCCCCAGCATTTT
>TRBV6-1|TRBJ2-7|-|-
CASSGSTIEQYF
TGTGCCAGCAGTGGGAGTACTATCGAGCAGTACTTC
>TRBV5-4|TRBJ2-3|-|TRBD2
CASSTTSGTTDTQYF
TGTGCCAGCAGCACGACTAGCGGGACCACAGATACGCAGTATTTT
>TRBV2|TRBJ1-1|-|TRBD1
CASSLQGAPTEAFF
TGTGCCAGCAGTCTTCAGGGGGCGCCTACTGAAGCTTTCTTT
>TRBV5-6|TRBJ2-2|-|-
CASSLAGHGELFF
TGTGCCAGCAGCTTGGCGGGTCACGGGGAGCTGTTTTTT